A single T cell receptor beta chain is shown here with its context. Its target is unknown. V lost 5 bases, J lost 5 bases, and 11 bases stayed unmatched. This CDR3 is 15 amino acids long. Per germline, CDR1 SEHNR and CDR2 FQNEAQ (reference sequence). The sample originates from a study of a mutant IDH1 vaccine in newly diagnosed glioma. Described time point: week 11, during vaccination. Vaccination used 300 ug of mutant IDH1 20-mer peptide per dose, with topical imiquimod. Generated by immunoSEQ multiplex PCR, the TCRdb table keeps only in-frame clones and is missing some. The data contain 110,000 or so clones, around 90% of them singletons.

The rearrangement uses TRBV7-9 and TRBJ2-5, with TRBD1 identical over 7 bases. The sequences come from PBMCs, collected from a glioma patient whose treatment included an IDH1 peptide vaccine. This clonotype was sampled from a woman aged 50 to 60 with glioma. CDR3 sequence (DNA): TGTGCCAGCAGCCCAAGAAGCATGGGACAGGAGACCCAGTACTTC. It is translated as CASSPRSMGQETQYF.